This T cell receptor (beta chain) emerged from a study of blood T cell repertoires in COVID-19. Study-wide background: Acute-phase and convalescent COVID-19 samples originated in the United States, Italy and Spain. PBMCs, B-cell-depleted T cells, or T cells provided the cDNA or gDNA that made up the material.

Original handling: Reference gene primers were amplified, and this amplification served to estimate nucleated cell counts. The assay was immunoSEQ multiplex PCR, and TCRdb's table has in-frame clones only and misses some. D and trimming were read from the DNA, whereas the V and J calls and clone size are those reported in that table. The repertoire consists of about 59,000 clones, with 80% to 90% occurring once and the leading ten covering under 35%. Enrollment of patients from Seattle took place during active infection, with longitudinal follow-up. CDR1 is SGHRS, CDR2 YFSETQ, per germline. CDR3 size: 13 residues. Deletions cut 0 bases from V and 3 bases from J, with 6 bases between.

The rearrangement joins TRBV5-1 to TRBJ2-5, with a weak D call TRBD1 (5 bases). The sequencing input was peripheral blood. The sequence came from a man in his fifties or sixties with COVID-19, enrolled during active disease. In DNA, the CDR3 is TGCGCCAGCAGCTTGGTAGGGGAAGAGACCCAGTACTTC. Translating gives CASSLVGEETQYF.